Many counts were recorded for the clone carrying this TCR beta chain. The antigen remains undetermined. Quantitative molecular-barcoded 5'-RACE generated the TCR beta libraries. TCRdb called the 5' RACE reads again in MiXCR, with one record for every CDR3 protein. The sample carries 100,000 or so distinct CDR3 sequences, roughly 9% recorded once. The CDR3 sequence is 18 residues long. The V end lost 4 bases, the J end lost 7 bases, and 27 bases lay between the germline ends. Germline loops: CDR1 SGHRS, CDR2 YFSETQ. The entry originates in a study of CD8 T cells in ankylosing spondylitis. General study results and limits: Reportedly, disease-linked clones are significantly enriched in ankylosing spondylitis patients' matched synovial fluid. There was a TCR beta motif, made of eight highly homologous variants, that appeared characteristic of ankylosing spondylitis blood. CD8+ by phenotype, disease-linked clones were relatively rare in peripheral blood. Prior literature has documented some motif variants in synovial fluid and blood from reactive arthritis.

The sequence was collected from a male donor with ankylosing spondylitis. This chain uses TRBV5-1 with TRBJ2-1; D may correspond to TRBD1 or TRBD2 (10 bases each). The sequencing input was blood, either unsorted or a sorted T cell fraction (not recorded which). CDR3 sequence (DNA): TGCGCCAGCAGCCCACTGACAGGGGGCTGGACTAGCGGTAATGAGCAGTTCTTC. It is translated as CASSPLTGGWTSGNEQFF.